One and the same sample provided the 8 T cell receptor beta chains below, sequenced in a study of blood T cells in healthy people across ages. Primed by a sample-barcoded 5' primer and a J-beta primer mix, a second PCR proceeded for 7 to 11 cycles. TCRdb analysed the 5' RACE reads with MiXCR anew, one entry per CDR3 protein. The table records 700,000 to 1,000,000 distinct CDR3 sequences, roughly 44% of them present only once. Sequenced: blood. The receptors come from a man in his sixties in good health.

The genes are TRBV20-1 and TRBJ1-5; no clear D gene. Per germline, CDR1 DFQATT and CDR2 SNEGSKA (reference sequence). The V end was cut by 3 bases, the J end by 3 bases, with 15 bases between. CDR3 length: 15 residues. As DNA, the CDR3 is TGCAGTGCTAGCCCCGGGATCGACTACAATCAGCCCCAGCATTTT. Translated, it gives CSASPGIDYNQPQHF.

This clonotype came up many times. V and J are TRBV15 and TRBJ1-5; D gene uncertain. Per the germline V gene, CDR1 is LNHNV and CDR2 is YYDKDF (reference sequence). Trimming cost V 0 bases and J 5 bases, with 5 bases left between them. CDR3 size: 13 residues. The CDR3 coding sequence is TGTGCCACCAGCAGAGATATGGATCAGCCCCAGCATTTT. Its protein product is CATSRDMDQPQHF.

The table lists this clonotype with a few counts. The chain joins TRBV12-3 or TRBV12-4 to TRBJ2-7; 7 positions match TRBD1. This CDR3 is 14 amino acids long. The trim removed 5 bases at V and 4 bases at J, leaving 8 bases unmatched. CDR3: CASSAGTEGYEQYF. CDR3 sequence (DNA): TGTGCCAGCAGTGCAGGGACAGAGGGTTACGAGCAGTACTTC.

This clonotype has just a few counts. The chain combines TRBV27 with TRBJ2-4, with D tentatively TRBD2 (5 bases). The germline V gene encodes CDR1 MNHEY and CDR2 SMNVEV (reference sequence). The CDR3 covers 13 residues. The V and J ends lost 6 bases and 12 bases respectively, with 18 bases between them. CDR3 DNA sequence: TGTGCCAGCAGACAACTAGGGAGTGAGACTCAGTACTTC. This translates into CASRQLGSETQYF.

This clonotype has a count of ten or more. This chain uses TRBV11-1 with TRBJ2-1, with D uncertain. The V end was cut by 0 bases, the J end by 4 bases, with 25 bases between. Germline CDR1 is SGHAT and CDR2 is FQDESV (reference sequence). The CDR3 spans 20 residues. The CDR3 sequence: CASSLATAPGGIYRYNEQFF. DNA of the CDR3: TGTGCCAGCAGCTTAGCCACGGCCCCTGGTGGGATCTACCGTTACAATGAGCAGTTCTTC.

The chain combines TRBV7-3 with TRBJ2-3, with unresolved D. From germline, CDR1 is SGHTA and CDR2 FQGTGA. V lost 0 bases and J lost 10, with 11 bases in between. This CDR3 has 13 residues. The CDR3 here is CASSLTVTWAQYF. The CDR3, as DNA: TGTGCCAGCAGCTTAACTGTCACATGGGCGCAGTATTTT. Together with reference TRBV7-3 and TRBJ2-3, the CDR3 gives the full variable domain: GAGVSQTPSNKVTEKGKYVELRCDPISGHTALYWYRQSLGQGPEFLIYFQGTGAADDSGLPNDRFFAVRPEGSVSTLKIQRTERGDSAVYLCASSLTVTWAQYFGPGTRLTVL.

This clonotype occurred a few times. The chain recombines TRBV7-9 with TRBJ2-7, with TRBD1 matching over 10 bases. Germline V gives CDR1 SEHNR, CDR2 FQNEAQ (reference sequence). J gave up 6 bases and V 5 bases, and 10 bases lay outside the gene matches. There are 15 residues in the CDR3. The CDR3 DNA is TGTGCCAGCAGCCCTGGACCGGGACAGGGGTTCGAGCAGTACTTC. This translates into CASSPGPGQGFEQYF. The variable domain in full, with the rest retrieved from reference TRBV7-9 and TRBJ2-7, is DTGVSQNPRHKITKRGQNVTFRCDPISEHNRLYWYRQTLGQGPEFLTYFQNEAQLEKSRLLSDRFSAERPKGSFSTLEIQRTEQGDSAMYLCASSPGPGQGFEQYFGPGTRLTVT.

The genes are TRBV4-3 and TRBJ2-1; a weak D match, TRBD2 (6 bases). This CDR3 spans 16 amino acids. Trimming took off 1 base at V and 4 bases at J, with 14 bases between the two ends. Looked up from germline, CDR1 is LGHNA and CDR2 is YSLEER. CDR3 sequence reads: CASSQVRAAGYNEQFF. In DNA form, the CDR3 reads TGCGCCAGCAGCCAAGTTAGGGCGGCGGGGTACAATGAGCAGTTCTTC.